Shown below are 7 T cell receptor beta chains from a single sample sequenced in a study of tumor and adjacent non-tumor tissue in lung cancer. TCRbeta libraries were built with three rounds of nested PCR, modified from ARM-PCR. MiXCR, run by TCRdb on the multiplex PCR reads, gives a single entry per CDR3 protein. The sample has more than 120,000 distinct CDR3 sequences; roughly 66% are singletons. This sample's RNA came from whole unsorted tissue. The sample was lung tumor tissue. These receptors came from a man in his 60s with small cell lung cancer.

Worth noting for this clonotype: Compared with germline, one end of the junction differs, possibly owing to a read error. The chain uses TRBV6-1 and TRBJ2-3; 9 nucleotides agree with TRBD2. Germline V lookup: CDR1 MNHNS, CDR2 SASEGT. The CDR3 spans 15 residues. In nucleotides, the CDR3 is TGTGCCAACTCATCACCGGGACTAGCAACAGATACACAGTATTTT. Translation gives CANSSPGLATDTQYF.

Of note for this clonotype: Relative to the germline gene, one junction end is altered; a read error may explain this. The genes are TRBV20-1 and TRBJ2-5, with D uncertain. In germline, CDR1 is DFQATT, CDR2 SNEGSKA (reference sequence). This CDR3 region has 14 residues. CDR3 coding DNA: TGTAGTGGCCGACGGGTAGCCGATCAAGAGGCCCAGTACTTC. Protein sequence: CSGRRVADQEAQYF.

Comments on this clonotype: A read error may account for a junction end that differs from germline. The gene calls are TRBV11-1 and TRBJ2-3; D is unclear. The CDR3 has 12 amino acids. Germline V gives CDR1 SGHAT, CDR2 FQDESV (reference sequence). The CDR3 region has the DNA TGTGCCAGCAGATTAGTAGAAGATACGCAGTATTTT. It codes for CASRLVEDTQYF.

Comments on this clonotype: A read error may produce the germline difference seen at one junction end. The chain joins TRBV20-1 to TRBJ2-7, with 7 positions matching TRBD1. From germline, CDR1 is DFQATT and CDR2 SNEGSKA (reference sequence). The CDR3 contains 15 residues. The CDR3 loop is CGATPGRGLSYEQYF. DNA for the CDR3: TGCGGTGCTACCCCTGGAAGGGGGCTTTCATACGAGCAGTACTTC.

This sequence joins TRBV24-1 and TRBJ2-1; D is uncertain. In germline, CDR1 is KGHDR, CDR2 SFDVKD. Trimming took off 1 base at V and 8 bases at J, with 5 bases between the two ends. The CDR3 contains 12 residues. The CDR3 nucleotides read TGTGCCACCAGTGATTTAAGCCATGAGCAGTTCTTC. Protein sequence: CATSDLSHEQFF.

Concerning this clonotype itself: At one of its ends the junction is not consistent with the germline gene, which may arise from a read error. V usage is TRBV5-1 and J usage is TRBJ2-5; 9 nucleotides line up with TRBD2. CDR1 is SGHRS, CDR2 YFSETQ, per germline. The length of the CDR3 is 18 residues. CDR3 region: CAGSLGIKLAGYQETQYF. The DNA of the CDR3 is TGCGCCGGCAGCTTGGGCATCAAACTAGCGGGTTATCAAGAGACCCAGTACTTC.

This rearrangement joins TRBV12-3 or TRBV12-4 to TRBJ2-5, with 7 nucleotides matching TRBD1. J lost 5 bases, V lost 8 bases, and 11 bases had no gene match. The length of the CDR3 is 14 residues. The CDR3 sequence is CASSHQQGMETQYF. Here the CDR3 DNA reads TGTGCCAGCTCACACCAACAGGGGATGGAGACCCAGTACTTC.